The text below deals with one T cell receptor (beta chain). Its antigen is unidentified. These data originate in a study of cytomegalovirus exposure and HLA in healthy donors. As for the study in general: In terms of ancestry, the Caucasian-associated cluster contained around four fifths of the approximately 380 genotyped donors. Study-wide points: V segments that were indistinguishable, TRBV6-2 and TRBV6-3 among them, were omitted from analysis. Roughly even sequencing depth across donors was the assumption behind the presence/absence analyses.

The CDR3 has 15 amino acids. With 3 bases clipped from V and 6 bases from J, the junction kept 9 bases outside the gene matches. CDR1 is MNHNS, CDR2 SASEGT, per germline. The study ran its PCR with 60 Vbeta and 13 Jbeta primers. Only in-frame clones appear in the TCRdb table, and some are missing; sequencing was by immunoSEQ multiplex PCR. Its table records 80,000 to 100,000 clones. This sequence originates from a man aged 50 to 60 in good health and CMV-seronegative. This chain links TRBV6-1 with TRBJ2-7; TRBD1 aligns across 9 bases. The source material was PBMCs. The CDR3 is CASSEAGTGSVEQYF. CDR3 sequence (DNA): TGTGCCAGCAGTGAGGCCGGGACAGGGTCTGTCGAGCAGTACTTC.